The 29 T cell receptor beta chains in this list originate from one sample, sequenced in a study of vaccination effects on CD4 cells after COVID-19. Viral peptide pools were used in the ViraFEST assay to expand antigen-specific CD4+ T cells, and sequencing came afterward. Isolation of CD4+ T cells took place after 10 to 11 days of culture. The cohort was immunized with two doses of either the BNT162b2 or mRNA-1273 vaccine. For these TCRs, the target antigens are not known. TCRdb's table, derived via immunoSEQ multiplex PCR, lists solely in-frame clones and lacks some. Of tens of thousands of clones in the sample, around 80% were seen once. The specimen was CD4+ T cells from PBMCs cultured with HCoV-NL63 spike peptides, collected after COVID-19 vaccination. These receptors were taken from a human donor who received a COVID-19 vaccine. Some clones in this sample may be carry-over from other donors' samples.

The gene calls are TRBV10-2 and TRBJ2-3, with TRBD2 matching over 13 bases. Germline lookup yields CDR1 WSHSY and CDR2 SAAADI. The CDR3 loop spans 16 amino acids. V lost 5 bases and J lost 4; bases outside the gene matches: 6. CDR3 coding DNA: TGCGCCAGCAGTCTTACTAGCGGGGGGGCCGCAGATACGCAGTATTTT. Protein sequence: CASSLTSGGAADTQYF.

The rearrangement uses TRBV6-5 and TRBJ2-5; 10 bases are a match to TRBD1. Germline loops: CDR1 MNHEY, CDR2 SVGAGI. This CDR3 has 14 amino acids. V was pared by 6 bases and J by 5 bases, with 6 bases of the junction left unmatched. For the CDR3, the DNA is TGTGCCAGCAGGGGGACAGGGGATCAGGAGACCCAGTACTTC. This sequence encodes CASRGTGDQETQYF.

This clone was counted only a few times. V gene TRBV5-1 combines with J gene TRBJ2-7; 9 bases agree with TRBD1. The CDR3 runs 15 residues. Germline V gene sequence: CDR1 SGHRS, CDR2 YFSETQ. V shed 1 base, J shed 9 bases, and the junction held 11 bases outside the gene matches. DNA of the CDR3: TGCGCCAGCAGCTTGACAGGGGGCTCTCAAGATGGGCAGTACGTC. Residues: CASSLTGGSQDGQYV.

The genes are TRBV7-3 and TRBJ1-6; 9 bases are a match to TRBD1. The ends lost 0 bases at V and 9 bases at J; junction bases unmatched: 3. The germline V gene encodes CDR1 SGHTA and CDR2 FQGTGA. The CDR3 is 15 amino acids. CDR3 amino acids: CASSLTGQGASPLHF. CDR3 nucleotides: TGTGCCAGCAGCTTAACGGGACAGGGAGCTTCACCCCTCCACTTT.

V is TRBV5-8 and J is TRBJ2-6; D is unclear. Trimming took 2 bases from V and 2 from J, leaving 8 bases between them. Germline V gives CDR1 SGHTS, CDR2 YDEGEE. The CDR3 sequence is 15 residues long. The CDR3 region has the DNA TGTGCCAGCAGCTTAATTGGGGCTGGGGCCAACGTCCTGACTTTC. Its translation: CASSLIGAGANVLTF.

V gene TRBV18 combines with J gene TRBJ1-1, with a weak D call TRBD1 (5 bases). The CDR3 runs 16 residues. Germline CDR1 and CDR2: KGHSH and LQKENI. V was shortened by 4 bases and J by 0 bases, with 15 bases between the two germline ends. The CDR3 loop reads CASSLTLQDMNTEAFF. The DNA of the CDR3 is TGTGCCAGCTCACTAACTTTACAGGATATGAACACTGAAGCTTTCTTT.

The chain joins TRBV9 to TRBJ1-6; no clear D. Per the germline V gene, CDR1 is SGDLS and CDR2 is YYNGEE. This CDR3 comprises 17 residues. The V end was cut by 0 bases, the J end by 5 bases, with 15 bases between. The CDR3 reads CASSVVLVGGDNSPLHF. CDR3 coding DNA: TGTGCCAGCAGCGTAGTTTTGGTAGGAGGCGATAATTCACCCCTCCACTTT.

This chain joins TRBV28 and TRBJ2-7; TRBD1 matches 7 bases. CDR1 MDHEN and CDR2 SYDVKM come from the germline V gene. This CDR3 comprises 13 residues. Trimming at V came to 8 bases and at J to 2 bases, leaving 6 bases not matched to a gene. The CDR3 loop reads CASSDRVPYEQYV. For the CDR3, the DNA is TGTGCCAGCTCCGACAGGGTTCCCTACGAGCAGTACGTC.

This chain links TRBV9 with TRBJ1-4, with unresolved D. The CDR3 extends over 16 amino acids. Germline CDR1 reads SGDLS; CDR2 reads YYNGEE. The V end was cut by 2 bases, the J end by 8 bases, with 19 bases between. Here the CDR3 reads CASSVRASSLGEKLFF. CDR3 nucleotides: TGTGCCAGCAGCGTCCGGGCCTCCTCTTTGGGGGAAAAACTGTTTTTT. Together with reference TRBV9 and TRBJ1-4, the CDR3 gives the full variable domain: DSGVTQTPKHLITATGQRVTLRCSPRSGDLSVYWYQQSLDQGLQFLIQYYNGEERAKGNILERFSAQQFPDLHSELNLSSLELGDSALYFCASSVRASSLGEKLFFGSGTQLSVL.

The V gene is TRBV6-4, the J gene TRBJ1-1; the D is unclear. Germline loops: CDR1 MRHNA, CDR2 SNTAGT. V dropped 7 bases and J dropped 7 bases, with 16 bases sitting between them. The CDR3 is 13 residues long. The CDR3 reads CASKRAPGIEAFF. In DNA, the CDR3 is TGTGCCAGCAAGAGGGCCCCTGGAATTGAAGCTTTCTTT.

V gene TRBV5-4 combines with J gene TRBJ2-7; 11 positions agree with TRBD2. The CDR3 loop spans 16 amino acids. Per the germline V gene, CDR1 is SGHNT and CDR2 is YYREEE (reference sequence). With 5 bases clipped from V and 3 bases from J, the junction kept 10 bases outside the gene matches. The CDR3, as DNA: TGTGCCAGCAGTAGACGGACTAGCGGGCAAATCTACGAGCAGTACTTC. This encodes CASSRRTSGQIYEQYF.

The chain links TRBV24-1 to TRBJ2-2; D remains ambiguous. The CDR3 spans 12 residues. V shed 5 bases and J shed 6 bases, with 6 bases lying between them. Germline CDR1 reads KGHDR; CDR2 reads SFDVKD. The CDR3 DNA reads as TGTGCCACCAGTGGACGGGCCGGGGAGCTGTTTTTT. It yields the protein CATSGRAGELFF.

V and J are TRBV24-1 and TRBJ2-1; 12 bases are shared with TRBD2. V lost 4 bases and J lost 11; bases outside the gene matches: 14. Germline V gene lookup returns CDR1 KGHDR and CDR2 SFDVKD. This CDR3 contains 17 residues. CDR3 nucleotides: TGTGCCACCAGTGACTCCTACTCTAGCGGGGGGGCCGGGAAGCAGTTCTTC. It codes for CATSDSYSSGGAGKQFF.

The chain links TRBV5-5 to TRBJ2-1; 7 bases are a match to TRBD1. J gave up 2 bases and V 2 bases, and 4 bases lay outside the gene matches. Germline V gene sequence: CDR1 SGHKS, CDR2 YYEKEE (reference sequence). This CDR3 spans 15 amino acids. CDR3 in DNA: TGTGCCAGCAGCTTTTTGACAGGGACCTACAATGAGCAGTTCTTC. It encodes CASSFLTGTYNEQFF.

The chain couples TRBV11-3 to TRBJ2-2; tentatively, D is TRBD1 or TRBD2 (5 bases each). Trimming removed 5 bases from V and 1 base from J, with 17 bases in between. CDR3 length: 17 amino acids. Per germline, CDR1 SGHNT and CDR2 YENEEA. CDR3 sequence (DNA): TGTGCCAGCAGCCCGGGACGGTGGGGAGAGAACACCGGGGAGCTGTTTTTT. This encodes CASSPGRWGENTGELFF.

This chain joins TRBV4-1 and TRBJ2-1; possible D gene TRBD1, 7 bases. Germline loops: CDR1 MGHRA, CDR2 YSYEKL. Trimming pared 0 bases from V and 6 bases from J, leaving 15 bases between. This CDR3 has 16 amino acids. CDR3 in amino acids: CASSQDWAGGPNEQFF. Written as DNA, the CDR3 is TGCGCCAGCAGCCAAGATTGGGCAGGGGGGCCCAATGAGCAGTTCTTC.

This clone was detected a few times. The chain carries TRBV6-6 and TRBJ2-2; TRBD2 agrees at 7 bases. The CDR3 sequence is 13 residues long. Germline CDR1 is MNHNY and CDR2 is SVGAGI (reference sequence). Trimming took 5 bases from V and 6 from J; bases not matched to a gene: 3. The DNA for the CDR3 is TGTGCCAGCAGTCGACTAGCTCCCGGGGAGCTGTTTTTT. Translating it yields CASSRLAPGELFF.

V and J are TRBV5-1 and TRBJ1-2; 10 nucleotides match TRBD1. The CDR3 totals 17 residues. CDR1 is SGHRS, CDR2 YFSETQ, per germline. V lost 4 bases, J lost 6 bases, and 15 bases stayed unmatched. Here the CDR3 reads CASSERAGTGVYDGYTF. For the CDR3, the DNA is TGCGCCAGCAGCGAAAGAGCTGGGACAGGGGTTTATGATGGCTACACCTTC.

This chain joins TRBV6-6 and TRBJ2-7; 9 bases are a match to TRBD1. With V trimmed by 5 bases and J by 0 bases, 11 bases remained unmatched. The CDR3 runs 17 residues. The germline V gene encodes CDR1 MNHNY and CDR2 SVGAGI (reference sequence). CDR3 DNA sequence: TGTGCCAGCAGTCCCCGAACACTGACAGGGGGCTCCTACGAGCAGTACGTC. Encoded protein: CASSPRTLTGGSYEQYV.

This chain uses TRBV10-2 with TRBJ2-1, with 9 nucleotides matching TRBD1. This CDR3 has 18 amino acids. V dropped 5 bases and J dropped 4; count of bases not matched to a gene: 15. Germline V gives CDR1 WSHSY, CDR2 SAAADI. CDR3 sequence reads: CASSRAVTGTGSYNEQFF. The CDR3 DNA follows: TGCGCCAGCAGTCGCGCAGTAACCGGGACAGGGTCGTACAATGAGCAGTTCTTC.

The table lists this clone with a few counts. V usage is TRBV27 and J usage is TRBJ2-2, with TRBD2 matching 14 bases. Germline lookup yields CDR1 MNHEY and CDR2 SMNVEV (reference sequence). The V gene end was trimmed by 0 bases and the J gene end by 7 bases; junction bases not matched to a gene: 4. CDR3 length: 17 residues. The chain's CDR3 is CASSLSEGLAGVGELFF. Written as DNA, the CDR3 is TGTGCCAGCAGTTTATCGGAGGGACTAGCGGGGGTCGGGGAGCTGTTTTTT.

In its sample, this clone was seen once. The V call is TRBV24-1, the J call TRBJ1-2; 10 nucleotides align to TRBD1. J was trimmed by 4 bases and V by 2 bases; bases with no gene match: 6. The CDR3 runs to 16 residues. CDR1 and CDR2 from the germline V gene are KGHDR and SFDVKD. CDR3 bases: TGTGCCACCAGTGATTCCGGGACAGGGGAGGTCTATGGCTACACCTTC. Its protein is CATSDSGTGEVYGYTF.

The gene calls are TRBV2 and TRBJ1-1, with D possibly being TRBD1 (5 bases). V lost 7 bases and J lost 10, with 16 bases in between. The CDR3 has 12 residues. Germline loops: CDR1 SNHLY, CDR2 FYNNEI. CDR3 amino acids: CASIKGQQGAFF. CDR3 in DNA: TGTGCCAGCATCAAAGGGCAGCAGGGAGCTTTCTTT.

The chain couples TRBV4-1 to TRBJ2-2; TRBD1 matches at 8 bases. This CDR3 is built from 16 residues. Unmatched junction bases numbered 8, after V lost 3 bases and J lost 5 bases. CDR1 is MGHRA and CDR2 is YSYEKL in the germline V gene. This CDR3 reads CASSHVDRGGTGELFF. The CDR3, as DNA: TGCGCCAGCAGCCACGTAGACAGGGGTGGAACCGGGGAGCTGTTTTTT.

The gene calls are TRBV24-1 and TRBJ2-1, with 9 bases matching TRBD2. The V and J ends lost 4 bases and 7 bases, in that order; junction bases with no gene match: 10. The CDR3 has 16 amino acids. Per the germline V gene, CDR1 is KGHDR and CDR2 is SFDVKD. The chain's CDR3 is CATSEVAGALSNEQFF. The CDR3 DNA follows: TGTGCCACCAGTGAGGTAGCGGGGGCTTTGTCAAATGAGCAGTTCTTC.

This rearrangement joins TRBV3-1 (or the pseudogene TRBV3-2) to TRBJ1-2; the D is unclear. Germline V gene lookup returns CDR1 LGHDT and CDR2 YNNKEL (reference sequence). This CDR3 contains 14 residues. Trimming pared 3 bases from V and 3 bases from J, leaving 11 bases between. The CDR3: CASSQATGHYGYTF. CDR3 nucleotide sequence: TGTGCCAGCAGCCAGGCCACTGGGCACTATGGCTACACCTTC.

This rearrangement joins TRBV9 to TRBJ2-2, with 12 bases aligning to TRBD2. CDR3 length: 17 residues. The J segment lost 9 bases and the V segment lost 4 bases, leaving 13 bases of the junction unmatched. In germline, CDR1 is SGDLS, CDR2 YYNGEE. For the CDR3, the DNA is TGTGCCAGCAGCCCACGAGGGACTAGCGGGCTTGGCAGGGAGCTGTTTTTT. This encodes CASSPRGTSGLGRELFF.

This chain joins TRBV5-4 and TRBJ1-6; 8 bases map to TRBD1. The CDR3 totals 14 residues. The junction had 3 bases not matched to a gene; V was cut back by 0 bases and J by 10 bases. CDR1 SGHNT and CDR2 YYREEE come from the germline V gene (reference sequence). The CDR3 loop is CASSLDRGGSPLHF. DNA for the CDR3: TGTGCCAGCAGCTTGGACAGGGGGGGGTCACCCCTCCACTTT.

V is TRBV19 and J is TRBJ2-1, with unresolved D. The CDR3 covers 16 residues. V was clipped by 4 bases and J by 0 bases, with 13 bases between them. From germline, CDR1 is LNHDA and CDR2 SQIVND (reference sequence). The CDR3 bases are TGTGCCAGTAGTAAGCCCCTAAGTAGCTCCTACAATGAGCAGTTCTTC. Encoded protein: CASSKPLSSSYNEQFF.